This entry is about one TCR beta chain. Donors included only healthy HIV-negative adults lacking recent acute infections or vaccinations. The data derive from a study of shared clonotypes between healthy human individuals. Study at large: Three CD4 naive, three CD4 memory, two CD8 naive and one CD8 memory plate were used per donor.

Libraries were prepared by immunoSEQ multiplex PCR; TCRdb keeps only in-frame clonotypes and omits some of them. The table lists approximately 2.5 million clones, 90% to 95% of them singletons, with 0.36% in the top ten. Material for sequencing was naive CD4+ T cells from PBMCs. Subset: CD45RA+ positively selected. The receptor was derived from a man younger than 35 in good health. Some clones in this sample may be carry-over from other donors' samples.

The DNA of the CDR3 is TGTGCCAGCACCCACACTGGGGCCAACGTCCTGACTTTC. Amino acid sequence: CASTHTGANVLTF. The chain couples TRBV25-1 to TRBJ2-6; D remains ambiguous. Deletions cut 7 bases from V and 2 bases from J, with 6 bases between. Germline V gives CDR1 MGHDK, CDR2 SYGVNS. CDR3 length: 13 residues.